This T cell receptor (beta chain) was identified during a study of beta chain features in type 1 diabetes. Whole-study results and caveats: Fewer insertions but more deletions were seen at VDJ junctions in type 1 diabetes patients. No resolution was reached here on whether HLA type influences TCRB rearrangement. For cells with high TCR expression, cDNA sequencing could yield over-representation. Significant though moderate, a shortening of TCRB CDR3s appeared in all four CD4+ subsets of Type 1 diabetes patients.

V lost 3 bases and J 12 bases, leaving 18 bases between the germline ends. The CDR3 spans 13 residues. CDR1 and CDR2 (germline): MGHRA, YSYEKL. This clone was picked up a small number of times. Its antigen is unidentified. Every isolated RNA sample was fully reverse transcribed, so sequencing captured expressed TCRB transcripts. Only in-frame clones appear in the TCRdb table, and some are missing; sequencing was by immunoSEQ multiplex PCR. Among under 150,000 clones listed, approximately 15% were seen once. Markers CD45RO/CCR7/CD25/CD127/CD95/CD27 served to sort CD4+ naive, central memory, regulatory and stem cell-like memory cells.

This TCR was recovered from a man in his late teens or twenties with type 1 diabetes. The genes are TRBV4-1 and TRBJ2-7; weak D call: TRBD2 (6 bases). The specimen was central memory CD4+ T cells from blood. The CDR3 DNA sequence: TGCGCCAGCAGCCAGGACAAGGCGGGGACTCTGTACTTC. This translates into CASSQDKAGTLYF.